This paragraph covers one T cell receptor beta chain sequence. Its cognate antigen is unknown. The CDR3 totals 15 residues. Germline CDR1 is MGHDK and CDR2 is SYGVNS. V lost 2 bases, J lost 2 bases, and 11 bases lay in between. This record belongs to a study of cytomegalovirus exposure and HLA in healthy donors. General study results and limits: CMV antigen specificity was confirmed in vitro for a few CMV-associated chains. In an earlier analysis, most TCR beta V segments were productive about 87% or about 30% of the time.

The PCR was carried out with 60 Vbeta primers and 13 Jbeta primers. The data were produced by immunoSEQ multiplex PCR, yet TCRdb's version contains in-frame clones alone and is incomplete. Of 100,000 or so clones listed, more than 65% are singletons. This TCR was recovered from a woman aged 18-29 years in good health and CMV-seronegative. The genes are TRBV25-1 and TRBJ2-3; D gene uncertain. Sample: PBMCs. This CDR3 reads CASSEGQVYTDTQYF. The CDR3 nucleotides are TGTGCCAGCAGTGAAGGGCAGGTGTACACAGATACGCAGTATTTT.